One sample yielded the 22 T cell receptor beta chains listed below, sequenced in a study of T cell responses to AZD1222 COVID-19 vaccine. Profiled with immunoSEQ multiplex PCR; TCRdb holds only in-frame clones, not every one. The table includes about 85,000 clones, around 85% detected once. Sequences were derived from peripheral blood, sampled on day 0 of AZD1222 vaccination. These receptor sequences come from an adult in good health.

The chain couples TRBV27 to TRBJ2-2, with a weak D call TRBD1 (6 bases). The germline V gene has CDR1 MNHEY and CDR2 SMNVEV (reference sequence). The CDR3 runs to 13 residues. Trimming removed 5 bases at V and 6 bases at J, with 10 bases between. In nucleotides, the CDR3 is TGTGCCAGCAGTGGACAGAGTCCCGGGGAGCTGTTTTTT. This translates into CASSGQSPGELFF.

In its sample, this clone was seen a few times. The chain employs TRBV10-2 and TRBJ1-5; possible D gene TRBD1, 6 bases. From germline, CDR1 is WSHSY and CDR2 SAAADI. The length of the CDR3 is 13 residues. V lost 6 bases and J 6 bases, leaving 12 bases between the germline ends. CDR3 DNA sequence: TGCGCCAGCAGCCTAGGGGGAACTCAGCCCCAGCATTTT. As protein: CASSLGGTQPQHF.

This clone came up a few times. This chain links TRBV27 with TRBJ2-5; 14 bases map to TRBD2. The V gene end was trimmed by 5 bases and the J gene end by 8 bases; junction bases not matched to a gene: 4. The CDR3 contains 14 residues. Germline V gene data show CDR1 as MNHEY and CDR2 as SMNVEV (reference sequence). CDR3 loop: CASSAGLAGETQYF. CDR3 sequence (DNA): TGTGCCAGCAGTGCGGGACTAGCGGGAGAAACCCAGTACTTC.

The sample holds one count of this clone. The CDR3 here is CASTTGDHSRLYGYTF. In DNA form, the CDR3 reads TGTGCCAGCACGACAGGGGACCATTCCAGACTCTATGGCTACACCTTC. The V call is TRBV7-2, the J call TRBJ1-2, with TRBD1 matching over 8 bases. This CDR3 has 16 residues. CDR1 SGHTA and CDR2 FQGNSA come from the germline V gene. V lost 7 bases, J lost 4 bases, and 14 bases stayed unmatched. The complete variable domain, with remaining parts taken from reference TRBV7-2 and TRBJ1-2, reads GAGVSQSPSNKVTEKGKDVELRCDPISGHTALYWYRQSLGQGLEFLIYFQGNSAPDKSGLPSDRFSAERTGGSVSTLTIQRTQQEDSAVYLCASTTGDHSRLYGYTFGSGTRLTVV.

The V call is TRBV28, the J call TRBJ1-2; TRBD1 matches at 8 bases. The V segment lost 6 bases and the J segment 4 bases; nucleotides outside the gene matches: 10. Germline V gene lookup returns CDR1 MDHEN and CDR2 SYDVKM. The CDR3 totals 15 residues. This CDR3 is CASSRGQGVGYGYTF. CDR3 DNA sequence: TGTGCCAGCAGCCGTGGACAGGGCGTGGGCTATGGCTACACCTTC.

The chain uses TRBV28 and TRBJ1-4; D ambiguous. Germline V lookup: CDR1 MDHEN, CDR2 SYDVKM. V lost 5 bases, J lost 0 bases, and 16 bases lay in between. CDR3 size: 17 residues. The CDR3 nucleotides are TGTGCCAGCAGTCCCACCGCCTCTACGACAACTAATGAAAAACTGTTTTTT. Protein sequence: CASSPTASTTTNEKLFF.

The V call is TRBV9, the J call TRBJ1-6; 8 bases align to TRBD1. The CDR3 has 14 amino acids. Germline lookup yields CDR1 SGDLS and CDR2 YYNGEE. V was pared by 3 bases and J by 8 bases, with 4 bases of the junction left unmatched. The CDR3 loop is CASSEQGDHSPLHF. The CDR3 DNA reads TGTGCCAGCAGCGAACAGGGGGATCATTCACCCCTCCACTTT.

V and J are TRBV10-3 and TRBJ2-7; 9 bases map to TRBD1. Losses at the gene ends were 8 bases for V and 4 bases for J; bases not matched to a gene: 3. The germline V gene has CDR1 ENHRY and CDR2 SYGVKD. CDR3 length equals 12 residues. CDR3 sequence: CAIHDRGYEQYF. The CDR3 bases are TGTGCCATCCATGACAGGGGGTACGAGCAGTACTTC.

This chain links TRBV5-1 with TRBJ2-7; tentatively, D is TRBD1 or TRBD2 (5 bases each). V was trimmed by 2 bases and J by 4 bases, leaving 16 bases between them. The germline V gene encodes CDR1 SGHRS and CDR2 YFSETQ. This CDR3 region has 15 residues. CDR3 protein: CASSFLGGTLYEQYF. The CDR3 DNA reads as TGCGCCAGCAGCTTCCTTGGGGGTACCCTTTACGAGCAGTACTTC.

V and J are TRBV21-1 and TRBJ2-7; the table's D call TRBD2 went unverified against the DNA. TRBV21-1 is given as a pseudogene. The CDR3 is 18 amino acids. CDR3 DNA: TGTGCCAGCAGCAAAGAAAAGGCGGGAGGACGCGGAAACTACGAGCAGTACTTC. This encodes CASSKEKAGGRGNYEQYF.

The CDR3 DNA reads as TGTGCCAGCAGTTTATCGAGTCTAGCGGCCGTCGGTGAGCAGTTCTTC. It yields the protein CASSLSSLAAVGEQFF. This rearrangement joins TRBV27 to TRBJ2-1; 7 bases fit TRBD2. The V gene end was trimmed by 0 bases and the J gene end by 9 bases; junction bases not matched to a gene: 11. The CDR3 runs to 16 residues. CDR1 and CDR2 (germline): MNHEY, SMNVEV (reference sequence).

The count of this clone is one. The CDR3 coding sequence is TGTGCCAGCAGTGACAGTAACTATGGCTACACCTTC. Translated, it gives CASSDSNYGYTF. This chain links TRBV6-4 with TRBJ1-2; no firm D call. The CDR3 consists of 12 residues. Germline V gene sequence: CDR1 MRHNA, CDR2 SNTAGT. Trimming cost V 2 bases and J 1 base, with 2 bases left between them.

This sequence joins TRBV7-8 and TRBJ2-3, with a possible D match to TRBD2 (6 bases). Trimming left V 5 bases short and J 2 bases short, with 8 bases between. The CDR3 runs 13 residues. Germline CDR1 is SGHVS and CDR2 is FQNEAQ. The CDR3 sequence: CASSRTNTDTQYF. The CDR3 coding sequence is TGTGCCAGCAGCCGGACTAACACAGATACGCAGTATTTT.

The V call is TRBV6-5, the J call TRBJ2-7, with 9 bases identical to TRBD2. This CDR3 region has 16 residues. CDR1 and CDR2 from the germline V gene are MNHEY and SVGAGI. The ends lost 2 bases at V and 4 bases at J; junction bases unmatched: 9. The CDR3 DNA reads as TGTGCCAGCAGTTACGGAGCGGGAGGAGGGACTTACGAGCAGTACTTC. Encoded protein: CASSYGAGGGTYEQYF.

The CDR3 is CASSQEQGSYGYTF. The CDR3 nucleotides are TGTGCCAGCAGCCAAGAACAGGGCAGCTATGGCTACACCTTC. The rearrangement uses TRBV3-1 (or the pseudogene TRBV3-2) and TRBJ1-2, with D maybe TRBD1 (6 bases). Germline V gene lookup returns CDR1 LGHDT and CDR2 YNNKEL (reference sequence). This CDR3 is built from 14 residues. Trimming took off 0 bases at V and 4 bases at J, with 9 bases between the two ends.

The chain employs TRBV29-1 and TRBJ2-7; TRBD1 matches at 7 bases. V lost 6 bases and J lost 4; bases outside the gene matches: 9. Germline V gene sequence: CDR1 SQVTM, CDR2 ANQGSEA. This CDR3 has 13 residues. The CDR3 spells CSVRTGPGYEQYF. Here the CDR3 DNA reads TGCAGCGTACGGACAGGCCCCGGGTACGAGCAGTACTTC.

The V and J genes are TRBV4-3 and TRBJ2-2; the D is unclear. The CDR3 extends over 15 amino acids. Germline V CDR1 and CDR2: LGHNA, YSLEER. Trimming removed 1 base at V and 3 bases at J, with 9 bases between. The CDR3 loop is CASSQVASDTGELFF. For the CDR3, the DNA is TGCGCCAGCAGCCAAGTAGCATCGGACACCGGGGAGCTGTTTTTT.

A single count supports this clone. The CDR3 DNA sequence: TGTGCCAGCTCAACGGGGTTCCGGGACGAGCAGTACTTC. This encodes CASSTGFRDEQYF. The genes are TRBV18 and TRBJ2-7; the D gene is possibly TRBD2 (5 bases). The CDR3 sequence is 13 residues long. Trimming pared 5 bases from V and 5 bases from J, leaving 13 bases between. Per the germline V gene, CDR1 is KGHSH and CDR2 is LQKENI.

In its sample, this clone was seen a few times. V usage is TRBV7-9 and J usage is TRBJ1-4; no reliable D call. V was cut by 7 bases and J by 5 bases, with 14 bases left in between. This CDR3 has 14 amino acids. Germline V CDR1 and CDR2: SEHNR, FQNEAQ (reference sequence). The CDR3 coding sequence is TGTGCCAGCACCTTTGGGAATTCGAATGAAAAACTGTTTTTT. Translating it yields CASTFGNSNEKLFF.

V and J are TRBV9 and TRBJ1-6; 10 nucleotides match TRBD1. This CDR3 has 18 residues. Germline V gene sequence: CDR1 SGDLS, CDR2 YYNGEE. V lost 1 base, J lost 9 bases, and 13 bases stayed unmatched. In nucleotides, the CDR3 is TGTGCCAGCAGCGTACTCGCCGGGACAGGGGTGGGGAGTTCACCCCTCCACTTT. Protein sequence: CASSVLAGTGVGSSPLHF.

The chain uses TRBV19 and TRBJ1-5; D not resolved. CDR3 length equals 15 residues. Germline lookup yields CDR1 LNHDA and CDR2 SQIVND (reference sequence). The germline V and J ends were trimmed by 5 bases and 1 base, with 12 bases remaining between them. CDR3 coding DNA: TGTGCCAGTAGTCAACCCCAGGTCAGCAATCAGCCCCAGCATTTT. Protein sequence: CASSQPQVSNQPQHF.

The rearrangement links TRBV28 to TRBJ1-1; 8 bases align to TRBD1. There are 16 residues in the CDR3. V lost 6 bases, J lost 0 bases, and 9 bases stayed unmatched. Looked up from germline, CDR1 is MDHEN and CDR2 is SYDVKM. The chain's CDR3 is CASRDGQGTLNTEAFF. As DNA, the CDR3 is TGTGCCAGCAGAGACGGACAGGGTACACTGAACACTGAAGCTTTCTTT. The full variable domain, completed using reference TRBV28 and TRBJ1-1, is DVKVTQSSRYLVKRTGEKVFLECVQDMDHENMFWYRQDPGLGLRLIYFSYDVKMKEKGDIPEGYSVSREKKERFSLILESASTNQTSMYLCASRDGQGTLNTEAFFGQGTRLTVV.